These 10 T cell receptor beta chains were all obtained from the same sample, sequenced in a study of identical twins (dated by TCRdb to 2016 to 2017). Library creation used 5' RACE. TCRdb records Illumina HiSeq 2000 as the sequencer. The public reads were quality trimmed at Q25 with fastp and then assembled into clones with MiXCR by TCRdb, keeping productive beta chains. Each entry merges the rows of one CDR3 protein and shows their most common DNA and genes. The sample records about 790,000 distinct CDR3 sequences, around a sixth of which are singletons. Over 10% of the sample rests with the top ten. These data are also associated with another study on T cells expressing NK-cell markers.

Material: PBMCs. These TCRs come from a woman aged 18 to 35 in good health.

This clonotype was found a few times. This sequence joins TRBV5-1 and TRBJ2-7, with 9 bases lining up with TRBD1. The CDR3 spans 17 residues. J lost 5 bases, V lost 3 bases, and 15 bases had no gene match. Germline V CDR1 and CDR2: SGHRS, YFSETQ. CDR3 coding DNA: TGCGCCAGCAGCTCGTCGTCCTTGGGACAGGGTGGAGACGAGCAGTACTTC. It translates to CASSSSSLGQGGDEQYF.

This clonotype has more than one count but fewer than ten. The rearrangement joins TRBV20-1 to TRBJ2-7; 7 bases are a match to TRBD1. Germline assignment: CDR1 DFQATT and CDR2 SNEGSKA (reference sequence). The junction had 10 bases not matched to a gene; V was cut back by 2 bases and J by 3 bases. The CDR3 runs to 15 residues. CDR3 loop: CSARPGYGTVYEQYF. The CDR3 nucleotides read TGCAGTGCTAGACCGGGGTACGGGACAGTCTACGAGCAGTACTTC.

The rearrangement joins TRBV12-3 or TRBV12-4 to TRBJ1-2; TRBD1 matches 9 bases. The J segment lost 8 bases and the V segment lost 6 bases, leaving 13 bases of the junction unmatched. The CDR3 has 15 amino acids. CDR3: CASSPGQGEPRGYTF. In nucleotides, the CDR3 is TGTGCCAGCAGCCCGGGACAGGGCGAACCCAGGGGCTACACCTTC.

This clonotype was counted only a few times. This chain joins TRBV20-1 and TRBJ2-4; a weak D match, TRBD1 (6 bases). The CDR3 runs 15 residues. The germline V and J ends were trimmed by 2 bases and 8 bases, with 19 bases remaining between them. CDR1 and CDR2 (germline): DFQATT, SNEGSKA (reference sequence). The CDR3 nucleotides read TGCAGTGCTAGAATGCTGGGCAGGGGTTCCGACATTCAGTACTTC. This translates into CSARMLGRGSDIQYF.

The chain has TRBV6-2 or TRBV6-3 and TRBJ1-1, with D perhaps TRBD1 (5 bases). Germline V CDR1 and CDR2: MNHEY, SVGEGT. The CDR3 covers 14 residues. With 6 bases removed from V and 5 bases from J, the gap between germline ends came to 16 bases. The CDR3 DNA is TGTGCCAGCAGCCCCCCCGGGACCCGGACTGAAGCTTTCTTT. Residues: CASSPPGTRTEAFF.

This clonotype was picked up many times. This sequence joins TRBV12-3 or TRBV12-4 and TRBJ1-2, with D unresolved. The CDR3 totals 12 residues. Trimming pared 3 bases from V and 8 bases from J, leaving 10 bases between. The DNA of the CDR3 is TGTGCCAGCAGTTTCCCGGGGTCCGGCTACACCTTC. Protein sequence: CASSFPGSGYTF.

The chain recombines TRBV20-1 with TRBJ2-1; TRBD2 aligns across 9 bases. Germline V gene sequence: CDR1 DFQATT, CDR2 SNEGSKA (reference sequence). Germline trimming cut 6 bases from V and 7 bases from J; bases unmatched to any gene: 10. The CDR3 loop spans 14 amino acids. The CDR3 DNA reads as TGCAGTGCCGCTAGCGGGACTACCTCAAATGAGCAGTTCTTC. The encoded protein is CSAASGTTSNEQFF.

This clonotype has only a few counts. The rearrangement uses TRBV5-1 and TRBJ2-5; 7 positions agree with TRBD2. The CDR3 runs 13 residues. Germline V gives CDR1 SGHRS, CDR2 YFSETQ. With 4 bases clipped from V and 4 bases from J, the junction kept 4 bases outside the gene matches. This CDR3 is CASSGAGAETQYF. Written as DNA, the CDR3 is TGCGCCAGCAGCGGGGCGGGAGCAGAGACCCAGTACTTC.

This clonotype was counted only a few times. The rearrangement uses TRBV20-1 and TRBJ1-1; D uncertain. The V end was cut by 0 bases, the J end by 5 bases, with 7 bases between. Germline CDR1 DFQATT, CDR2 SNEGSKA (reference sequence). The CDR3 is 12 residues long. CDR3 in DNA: TGCAGTGCTAGAGACGGGAGAACTGAAGCTTTCTTT. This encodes CSARDGRTEAFF.

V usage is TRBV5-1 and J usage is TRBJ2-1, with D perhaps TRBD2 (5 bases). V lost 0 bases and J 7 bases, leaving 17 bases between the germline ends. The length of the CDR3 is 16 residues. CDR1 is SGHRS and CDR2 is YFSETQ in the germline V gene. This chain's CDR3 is CASSLAGRGKANEQFF. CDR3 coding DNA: TGCGCCAGCAGCTTGGCCGGACGGGGTAAAGCAAATGAGCAGTTCTTC.